Following are 30 T cell receptor beta chains from one sample sequenced in a study of regulatory T cells in long-lasting Graves disease. Building of the TCR beta libraries involved iRepertoire HTBI primers and Arm-PCR of CDR3 regions. TCRdb ran MiXCR on the multiplex PCR reads and lists one entry per CDR3 protein. The sample has 400,000 to 450,000 distinct CDR3 sequences, 16% seen once. Specified time point: newly diagnosed GD, antithyroid drugs for less than 3 months. RNA extracted from PBMCs served as the sequencing template. The sample also formed part of further work on T cells in Graves' hyperthyroidism and ophthalmopathy.

The source material was peripheral blood mononuclear cells (PBMCs), sampled at new diagnosis, from a patient treated with antithyroid drugs. The receptors here all came from a woman under 40 with Graves disease.

V and J are TRBV5-1 and TRBJ2-7, with TRBD1 identical over 12 bases. V lost 0 bases to trimming and J lost 5 bases; unmatched junction nucleotides: 9. CDR1 SGHRS and CDR2 YFSETQ come from the germline V gene. The CDR3 spans 17 residues. For the CDR3, the DNA is TGCGCCAGCAGCTTGGCCGAGGGGGACAGGGGGCGCCACGAGCAGTACTTC. Translated: CASSLAEGDRGRHEQYF. Variable domain in full (rest from reference TRBV5-1 and TRBJ2-7): KAGVTQTPRYLIKTRGQQVTLSCSPISGHRSVSWYQQTPGQGLQFLFEYFSETQRNKGNFPGRFSGRQFSNSRSEMNVSTLELGDSALYLCASSLAEGDRGRHEQYFGPGTRLTVT.

A few counts support this clonotype. A single base separates this from a much larger clone, so it may be a read error. V and J are TRBV3-1 and TRBJ1-4; a weak D match, TRBD1 (6 bases). CDR1 is LGHDT, CDR2 YNNKEL, per germline (reference sequence). The CDR3 contains 15 residues. The CDR3 nucleotides read TGTGCCAGCAGCCAAGTTCAGGGGCTTTCTGAAAAACCGTTTTTT. It specifies CASSQVQGLSEKPFF.

On this clonotype: A clone one base away is much larger, so this may be a read error. In nucleotides, the CDR3 is TGTGCCAGCAGCCACGGACTAGCGGGAGGGCTTTCGTACACAGATACGCAGTATTTT. Translation: CASSHGLAGGLSYTDTQYF. The rearrangement joins TRBV28 to TRBJ2-3, with 15 bases identical to TRBD2. Trimming took 6 bases from V and 2 from J; bases not matched to a gene: 12. Per germline, CDR1 MDHEN and CDR2 SYDVKM. The CDR3 is 19 amino acids.

In this sample, this clonotype turned up a few times. The chain couples TRBV20-1 to TRBJ2-7; 13 positions agree with TRBD2. This CDR3 is built from 17 residues. V lost 0 bases, J lost 10 bases, and 15 bases stayed unmatched. Germline CDR1 reads DFQATT; CDR2 reads SNEGSKA (reference sequence). This CDR3 is CSARDLRTSGSLVDQYF. CDR3 DNA: TGCAGTGCTAGAGATCTAAGGACTAGCGGGAGTCTGGTCGACCAGTACTTC.

This sequence joins TRBV4-1 and TRBJ1-1; TRBD1 agrees at 7 bases. CDR3 length equals 16 residues. Germline V gene sequence: CDR1 MGHRA, CDR2 YSYEKL. The V segment lost 2 bases and the J segment 3 bases; nucleotides outside the gene matches: 9. The chain's CDR3 is CASSQPYRGHDTEAFF. In DNA form, the CDR3 reads TGCGCCAGCAGCCAACCGTATAGGGGGCACGACACTGAAGCTTTCTTT.

The chain uses TRBV4-2 and TRBJ2-2, with 7 bases identical to TRBD2. V gave up 0 bases and J gave up 7 bases; unmatched junction bases: 5. Germline values: CDR1 LGHNA, CDR2 YNFKEQ. CDR3 length: 15 amino acids. CDR3 in amino acids: CASSQEGTKGGELFF. In DNA, the CDR3 is TGTGCCAGCAGCCAAGAAGGGACTAAAGGCGGGGAGCTGTTTTTT.

In its sample, this clonotype was seen many times. This rearrangement joins TRBV30 to TRBJ2-3; 8 bases align to TRBD2. CDR1 and CDR2 from the germline V gene are GTSNPN and SVGIG (reference sequence). The CDR3 sequence is 14 residues long. V lost 3 bases and J lost 2; bases outside the gene matches: 4. The CDR3 here is CAWRLSGNTDTQYF. DNA for the CDR3: TGTGCCTGGAGACTTAGCGGGAACACAGATACGCAGTATTTT.

This clonotype was observed many times. V is TRBV6-5 and J is TRBJ2-4, with 7 bases identical to TRBD2. The CDR3 length is 16 residues. V trimming: 2 bases; J trimming: 0 bases; junction bases outside the gene matches: 4. Germline values: CDR1 MNHEY, CDR2 SVGAGI. The CDR3 sequence is CASSYTTSLAKNIQYF. The CDR3, as DNA: TGTGCCAGCAGTTACACGACTAGCCTAGCCAAAAACATTCAGTACTTC.

This clonotype was seen ten or more times. The chain combines TRBV5-6 with TRBJ1-1; D is perhaps TRBD1 (5 bases). Germline CDR1 and CDR2: SGHDT and YYEEEE. Deletions cut 2 bases from V and 2 bases from J, with 13 bases between. CDR3 length equals 15 residues. CDR3 loop: CASSFVGAANTEAFF. The CDR3 DNA is TGTGCCAGCAGCTTTGTCGGGGCGGCAAACACTGAAGCTTTCTTT.

This clonotype was counted at least ten times. This chain joins TRBV5-6 and TRBJ2-3, with TRBD2 matching 7 bases. The germline V gene encodes CDR1 SGHDT and CDR2 YYEEEE. The CDR3 loop spans 16 amino acids. The J segment lost 3 bases and the V segment lost 3 bases, leaving 10 bases of the junction unmatched. The CDR3 protein is CASSYGLVDPTDTQYF. The CDR3 nucleotides read TGTGCCAGCAGCTACGGACTAGTCGACCCTACAGATACGCAGTATTTT.

This clonotype has at least ten counts. V and J are TRBV28 and TRBJ1-1, with TRBD1 identical over 8 bases. V dropped 7 bases and J dropped 0; count of bases not matched to a gene: 7. The CDR3 spans 15 residues. The V gene's germline CDR1 is MDHEN and CDR2 SYDVKM. CDR3 amino acids: CASTRQGAMNTEAFF. For the CDR3, the DNA is TGTGCCAGCACAAGGCAGGGGGCAATGAACACTGAAGCTTTCTTT.

This clonotype was detected only a few times. The chain employs TRBV12-3 or TRBV12-4 and TRBJ2-4; either TRBD1 or TRBD2 may supply D (5 bases each). The V and J ends lost 4 bases and 7 bases respectively, with 11 bases between them. The CDR3 covers 13 residues. DNA for the CDR3: TGTGCCAGCAGTTCTCGGGACCTGAACATTCAGTACTTC. It codes for CASSSRDLNIQYF.

This clonotype showed up just a few times. This may arise from a read error, as a much more abundant clone is one base away. The final CDR3 position lacks the conserved phenylalanine or tryptophan, pointing to a likely read error. This chain joins TRBV11-2 and TRBJ1-5, with D unclear. Germline CDR1 and CDR2: SGHAT and FQNNGV. V was trimmed by 5 bases and J by 3 bases, leaving 11 bases between them. The CDR3 sequence is 14 residues long. For the CDR3, the DNA is TGTGCCAGCAGCCGTGCAGGCATCAATCAGCCCCAGCATCTT. This translates into CASSRAGINQPQHL.

This clonotype was recorded at least ten times. The V gene is TRBV3-1, the J gene TRBJ2-3, with 11 bases identical to TRBD2. The end of the DNA aligns better with TRBJ2-1, so the J call may be wrong. The germline V gene encodes CDR1 LGHDT and CDR2 YNNKEL (reference sequence). The CDR3 is 17 amino acids. CDR3 sequence: CASSQSGLAGFYGEQFF. CDR3 bases: TGTGCCAGCAGCCAATCAGGACTAGCGGGCTTTTATGGTGAGCAGTTCTTC.

This clonotype has at least ten counts. At one boundary the junction diverges from the germline segment, which might be a read error. The rearrangement links TRBV29-1 to TRBJ2-7, with 8 bases identical to TRBD1. Germline V gene data show CDR1 as SQVTM and CDR2 as ANQGSEA. The CDR3 is 12 amino acids. The CDR3 region is CSVEDGQGAAHF. In DNA, the CDR3 is TGCAGCGTTGAAGATGGCCAGGGGGCTGCACACTTC.

V is TRBV3-1 and J is TRBJ2-1; 9 nucleotides match TRBD1. The CDR3 extends over 16 amino acids. With V trimmed by 4 bases and J by 5 bases, 9 bases remained unmatched. Germline V lookup: CDR1 LGHDT, CDR2 YNNKEL (reference sequence). The CDR3 DNA reads as TGTGCCAGCAGCCCTTTCCGGGACAGGGATCACAATGAGCAGTTCTTC. Its translation: CASSPFRDRDHNEQFF.

The V gene is TRBV20-1, the J gene TRBJ2-2; TRBD2 agrees at 15 bases. After removal of 1 base from V and 5 bases from J, the junction contained 11 bases not matched to a gene. The CDR3 length is 19 residues. The germline CDR1 and CDR2 sequences are DFQATT and SNEGSKA (reference sequence). The chain's CDR3 is CSARGPAGLAGGKTGELFF. The CDR3 nucleotides read TGCAGTGCTAGAGGCCCCGCAGGACTAGCGGGAGGGAAAACCGGGGAGCTGTTTTTT.

In its sample, this clonotype was seen a few times. CDR3 region: CASSPSMANTEAFF. The CDR3 region has the DNA TGTGCCAGCTCACCAAGTATGGCGAACACTGAAGCTTTCTTT. The chain recombines TRBV18 with TRBJ1-1; no reliable D call. Trimming took off 2 bases at V and 1 base at J, with 8 bases between the two ends. The germline gives CDR1 KGHSH, CDR2 LQKENI. This CDR3 is built from 14 residues.

This clonotype was recorded at least ten times. The chain joins TRBV24-1 to TRBJ2-3; no firm D call. The CDR3 extends over 14 amino acids. V was cut by 3 bases and J by 2 bases, with 8 bases left in between. Germline V lookup: CDR1 KGHDR, CDR2 SFDVKD. CDR3: CATSDTTFTDTQYF. The CDR3 DNA reads TGTGCCACCAGTGATACTACCTTCACAGATACGCAGTATTTT.

In this sample, this clonotype turned up many times. The V and J genes are TRBV11-2 and TRBJ2-7, with D perhaps matching TRBD1 (6 bases). CDR3 length: 17 residues. The V gene lost 4 bases and the J gene lost 3 bases, with 22 bases spanning the gap. CDR1 is SGHAT, CDR2 FQNNGV, per germline. DNA for the CDR3: TGTGCCAGCAGCTCTCTTCGCCTTGGATCACAGGGCTACGAGCAGTACTTC. This codes for CASSSLRLGSQGYEQYF.

This clonotype showed up many times. The CDR3 protein is CASSLRNSPLHF. CDR3 in DNA: TGTGCCAGCAGCCTGCGTAATTCACCCCTCCACTTT. This chain connects TRBV28 to TRBJ1-6; D gene unclear. Germline CDR1 MDHEN, CDR2 SYDVKM. The CDR3 has 12 amino acids. Trimming stripped 6 bases from V and 6 bases from J, with 6 bases between.

The V and J genes are TRBV4-1 and TRBJ1-2, with 8 bases that match TRBD1. V dropped 1 base and J dropped 4; count of bases not matched to a gene: 8. The CDR3 runs to 16 residues. CDR1 MGHRA and CDR2 YSYEKL come from the germline V gene. The CDR3 reads CASSQGRGTGPYGYTF. The DNA of the CDR3 is TGCGCCAGCAGCCAAGGGCGCGGGACAGGTCCCTATGGCTACACCTTC.

The rearrangement uses TRBV4-1 and TRBJ1-3, with a weak D call TRBD1 (6 bases). The CDR3 is 17 residues long. Germline-derived CDR1 and CDR2 are MGHRA and YSYEKL. V lost 3 bases and J 2 bases, leaving 17 bases between the germline ends. CDR3 DNA: TGCGCCAGCAGCCATGGAGGGGGGGGTACCCCTGGAAACACCATATATTTT. Amino acid sequence: CASSHGGGGTPGNTIYF.

This clonotype was detected a few times. The chain combines TRBV19 with TRBJ1-5; TRBD1 aligns across 10 bases. V was pared by 5 bases and J by 9 bases, with 10 bases of the junction left unmatched. The CDR3 spans 15 residues. Germline V gene sequence: CDR1 LNHDA, CDR2 SQIVND (reference sequence). The CDR3 sequence: CASSPQGQGLGPQHF. The DNA of the CDR3 is TGTGCCAGTAGTCCCCAGGGACAGGGGCTTGGGCCCCAGCATTTT. The variable domain in full, with the rest retrieved from reference TRBV19 and TRBJ1-5, is DGGITQSPKYLFRKEGQNVTLSCEQNLNHDAMYWYRQDPGQGLRLIYYSQIVNDFQKGDIAEGYSVSREKKESFPLTVTSAQKNPTAFYLCASSPQGQGLGPQHFGDGTRLSIL.

The table lists this clonotype with many counts. This sequence joins TRBV2 and TRBJ2-7; D is ambiguous. The CDR3 contains 10 residues. V dropped 7 bases and J dropped 4 bases, with 5 bases sitting between them. Looked up from germline, CDR1 is SNHLY and CDR2 is FYNNEI. CDR3 in DNA: TGTGCCAGCAAGGGTTACGAGCAGTACTTC. This gives the protein CASKGYEQYF.

The table lists this clonotype with many counts. The chain couples TRBV7-2 to TRBJ2-1; 9 bases agree with TRBD1. Germline V CDR1 and CDR2: SGHTA, FQGNSA. V was pared by 4 bases and J by 8 bases, with 6 bases of the junction left unmatched. The CDR3 loop spans 14 amino acids. CDR3 loop: CASSYRDRAHEQFF. CDR3 DNA sequence: TGTGCCAGCAGCTACCGGGACAGGGCACATGAGCAGTTCTTC.

Ten or more counts support this clonotype. The chain couples TRBV9 to TRBJ2-7, with 8 bases that match TRBD2. The trim removed 4 bases at V and 3 bases at J, leaving 6 bases unmatched. The CDR3 length is 14 residues. Germline V CDR1 and CDR2: SGDLS, YYNGEE. The chain's CDR3 is CASSPRTSSYEQYF. CDR3 nucleotide sequence: TGTGCCAGCAGCCCCAGGACTAGCAGCTACGAGCAGTACTTC.

This clonotype has ten or more counts. This chain connects TRBV11-3 to TRBJ2-1; no firm D call. Germline V CDR1 and CDR2: SGHNT, YENEEA. The CDR3 spans 13 residues. The germline V and J ends were trimmed by 0 bases and 8 bases, with 8 bases remaining between them. CDR3 amino acids: CASSLDHLDEQFF. DNA of the CDR3: TGTGCCAGCAGCTTAGATCATCTGGATGAGCAGTTCTTC.

This clonotype was observed a handful of times. The chain employs TRBV30 and TRBJ1-1; D not certain. The CDR3 contains 13 residues. CDR1 and CDR2 (germline): GTSNPN, SVGIG (reference sequence). Trimming left V 1 base short and J 2 bases short, with 8 bases between. The CDR3 sequence: CAWSALANTEAFF. CDR3 in DNA: TGTGCCTGGAGTGCTCTGGCAAACACTGAAGCTTTCTTT.

This clonotype was observed once. The chain links TRBV4-1 to TRBJ2-2; D is ambiguous. V was cut by 3 bases and J by 6 bases, with 20 bases left in between. Looked up from germline, CDR1 is MGHRA and CDR2 is YSYEKL. The CDR3 loop spans 17 amino acids. In DNA form, the CDR3 reads TGCGCCAGCAGCCAGCCCCGACTGGGCTCAGTATCCGGGGAGCTGTTTTTT. This sequence encodes CASSQPRLGSVSGELFF.